The 16 T cell receptor beta chains below come from one sample, sequenced in a study of T cell responses to AZD1222 COVID-19 vaccine. Sequenced by immunoSEQ multiplex PCR; TCRdb stores in-frame clones only, minus some. The sample carries some 170,000 clones, 90% to 95% recorded once. Here the sequenced sample was peripheral blood, taken on day 0 of AZD1222 vaccination. These receptors were taken from an adult in good health.

This chain connects TRBV10-3 to TRBJ2-7, with D hard to call. Germline lookup yields CDR1 ENHRY and CDR2 SYGVKD. There are 12 residues in the CDR3. Trimming removed 0 bases at V and 6 bases at J, with 6 bases between. CDR3 nucleotide sequence: TGTGCCATCAGTGAGTCTGACGGCGAGCAGTACTTC. This translates into CAISESDGEQYF.

The CDR3 here is CASSPLDSYTGELFF. The DNA of the CDR3 is TGTGCCAGCAGCCCACTCGACAGTTACACCGGGGAGCTGTTTTTT. The J gene is TRBJ2-2, the V gene TRBV25-1; maybe TRBD1 (5 bases). The ends were cut back, 6 bases at V and 3 bases at J, with 14 bases in the middle. This CDR3 spans 15 amino acids. Germline CDR1 and CDR2: MGHDK and SYGVNS.

This chain joins TRBV7-2 and TRBJ2-2; the match to TRBD2 covers 11 bases. The germline V gene has CDR1 SGHTA and CDR2 FQGNSA. CDR3 length equals 16 residues. The J segment lost 7 bases and the V segment lost 0 bases, leaving 4 bases of the junction unmatched. CDR3 bases: TGTGCCAGCAGCTTAGCACTAGCGGGAGATGGCGGGGAGCTGTTTTTT. This encodes CASSLALAGDGGELFF.

The V call is TRBV6-5, the J call TRBJ1-2; D not certain. V lost 7 bases, J lost 1 base, and 7 bases lay in between. The germline V gene has CDR1 MNHEY and CDR2 SVGAGI. The CDR3 consists of 12 residues. CDR3 residues: CASTGHNYGYTF. CDR3 bases: TGTGCCAGCACAGGTCATAACTATGGCTACACCTTC.

V is TRBV3-1 (or the pseudogene TRBV3-2) and J is TRBJ2-5, with D unresolved. Germline CDR1 LGHDT, CDR2 YNNKEL (reference sequence). The CDR3 length is 15 residues. The ends were cut back, 0 bases at V and 4 bases at J, with 12 bases in the middle. This chain's CDR3 is CASSQEGKVGETQYF. The CDR3 DNA follows: TGTGCCAGCAGCCAAGAGGGGAAGGTGGGAGAGACCCAGTACTTC.

The J gene is TRBJ1-4, the V gene TRBV19; TRBD1 aligns across 9 bases. The CDR3 has 14 residues. Trimming cost V 5 bases and J 8 bases; bases outside gene matches: 6. Germline-derived CDR1 and CDR2 are LNHDA and SQIVND (reference sequence). CDR3 in amino acids: CASSEGQGREKLFF. CDR3 nucleotide sequence: TGTGCCAGTAGTGAAGGACAGGGGAGGGAAAAACTGTTTTTT.

The V gene is TRBV6-4, the J gene TRBJ2-7; possible D gene TRBD2, 6 bases. Trimming took 7 bases from V and 7 from J, leaving 20 bases between them. Germline V gene data show CDR1 as MRHNA and CDR2 as SNTAGT. The length of the CDR3 is 14 residues. The CDR3 DNA reads as TGTGCCAGCACCGGGACTGGTTTTCCGTGGGAGCAGTACTTC. It specifies CASTGTGFPWEQYF.

The chain employs TRBV7-6 and TRBJ2-3, with 9 nucleotides matching TRBD2. Germline assignment: CDR1 SGHVS and CDR2 FNYEAQ. This CDR3 is 16 amino acids long. The trim removed 5 bases at V and 1 base at J, leaving 7 bases unmatched. The CDR3 spells CASSLIAGDGTDTQYF. The CDR3 DNA reads as TGTGCCAGCAGCCTGATAGCGGGAGACGGCACAGATACGCAGTATTTT.

The chain carries TRBV29-1 and TRBJ1-5; D call uncertain. With 3 bases removed from V and 4 bases from J, the gap between germline ends came to 4 bases. The CDR3 has 11 amino acids. Germline lookup yields CDR1 SQVTM and CDR2 ANQGSEA. The CDR3 DNA reads as TGCAGCGTTGAGGGGAATCAGCCCCAGCATTTT. It yields the protein CSVEGNQPQHF.

This rearrangement joins TRBV24-1 to TRBJ2-3; tentative D call: TRBD2 (6 bases). Trimming took off 5 bases at V and 7 bases at J, with 12 bases between the two ends. The CDR3 contains 13 residues. The V gene's germline CDR1 is KGHDR and CDR2 SFDVKD. CDR3 DNA: TGTGCCACCAGTGCAAGGGACTCCCATACGCAGTATTTT. This codes for CATSARDSHTQYF.

The chain uses TRBV5-1 and TRBJ1-5; the match to TRBD1 covers 8 bases. Losses at the gene ends were 9 bases for V and 6 bases for J; bases not matched to a gene: 14. The CDR3 covers 15 residues. CDR1 is SGHRS and CDR2 is YFSETQ in the germline V gene. CDR3 in amino acids: CATERGDRCFQPQHF. The DNA for the CDR3 is TGCGCCACGGAACGGGGGGACAGGTGCTTTCAGCCCCAGCATTTT.

This clone was observed a few times. This sequence joins TRBV18 and TRBJ2-5, with no clear D. CDR3 length: 14 amino acids. Trimming took 2 bases from V and 2 from J, leaving 9 bases between them. The germline gives CDR1 KGHSH, CDR2 LQKENI. The chain's CDR3 is CASSPGNRQETQYF. The CDR3 DNA sequence: TGTGCCAGCTCACCAGGGAACAGACAAGAGACCCAGTACTTC.

The V gene is TRBV5-4, the J gene TRBJ1-3; TRBD1 agrees at 9 bases. CDR1 and CDR2 from the germline V gene are SGHNT and YYREEE (reference sequence). V lost 4 bases to trimming and J lost 2 bases; unmatched junction nucleotides: 10. There are 17 residues in the CDR3. CDR3: CASSIIGTGPAGNTIYF. The CDR3 coding sequence is TGTGCCAGCAGCATAATCGGGACAGGGCCAGCTGGAAACACCATATATTTT.

The chain joins TRBV6-4 to TRBJ2-2; 12 nucleotides align to TRBD2. CDR1 and CDR2 from the germline V gene are MRHNA and SNTAGT. The V and J ends lost 4 bases and 5 bases, in that order; junction bases with no gene match: 5. The CDR3 has 16 residues. The CDR3: CASSGLAGVSTGELFF. Here the CDR3 DNA reads TGTGCCAGCAGTGGACTAGCGGGAGTGTCAACCGGGGAGCTGTTTTTT.

J is TRBJ2-4 and V is TRBV19, with TRBD1 matching 9 bases. The junction had 10 bases not matched to a gene; V was cut back by 8 bases and J by 2 bases. Germline assignment: CDR1 LNHDA and CDR2 SQIVND (reference sequence). The CDR3 extends over 16 amino acids. In DNA form, the CDR3 reads TGTGCCAGTCTACCGGGACAGGGATATCCCAAAAACATTCAGTACTTC. This encodes CASLPGQGYPKNIQYF.

This clone has just one count. This chain connects TRBV11-2 to TRBJ2-7; D unclear. There are 13 residues in the CDR3. Trimming pared 5 bases from V and 6 bases from J, leaving 14 bases between. CDR1 and CDR2 (germline): SGHAT, FQNNGV. The CDR3 DNA sequence: TGTGCCAGCAGCCCCTTTGAGGTAGGCGAGCAGTACTTC. Protein product: CASSPFEVGEQYF.